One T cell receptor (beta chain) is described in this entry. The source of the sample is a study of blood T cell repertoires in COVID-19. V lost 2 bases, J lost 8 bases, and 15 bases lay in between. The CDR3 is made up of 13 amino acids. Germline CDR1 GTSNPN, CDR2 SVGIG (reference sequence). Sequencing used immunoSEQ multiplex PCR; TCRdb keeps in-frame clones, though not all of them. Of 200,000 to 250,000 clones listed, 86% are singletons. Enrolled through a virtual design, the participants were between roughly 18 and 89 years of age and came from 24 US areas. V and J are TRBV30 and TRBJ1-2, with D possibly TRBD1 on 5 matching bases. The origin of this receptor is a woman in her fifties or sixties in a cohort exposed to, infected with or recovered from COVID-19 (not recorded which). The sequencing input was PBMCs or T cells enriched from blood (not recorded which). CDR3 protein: CAWSKAAGGGYTF. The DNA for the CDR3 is TGTGCCTGGAGTAAGGCCGCCGGGGGGGGCTACACCTTC.